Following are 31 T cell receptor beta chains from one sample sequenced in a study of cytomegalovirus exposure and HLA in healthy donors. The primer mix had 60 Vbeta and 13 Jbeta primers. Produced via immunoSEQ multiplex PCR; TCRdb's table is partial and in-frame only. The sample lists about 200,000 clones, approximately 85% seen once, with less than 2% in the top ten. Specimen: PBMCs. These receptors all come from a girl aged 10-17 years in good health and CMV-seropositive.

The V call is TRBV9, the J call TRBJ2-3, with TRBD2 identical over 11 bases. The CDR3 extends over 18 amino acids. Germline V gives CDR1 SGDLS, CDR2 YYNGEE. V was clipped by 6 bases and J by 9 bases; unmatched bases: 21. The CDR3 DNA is TGTGCCAGCACTCCTCCCCCCAACCCACTAGCGGGGGAACTAACGCAGTATTTT. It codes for CASTPPPNPLAGELTQYF.

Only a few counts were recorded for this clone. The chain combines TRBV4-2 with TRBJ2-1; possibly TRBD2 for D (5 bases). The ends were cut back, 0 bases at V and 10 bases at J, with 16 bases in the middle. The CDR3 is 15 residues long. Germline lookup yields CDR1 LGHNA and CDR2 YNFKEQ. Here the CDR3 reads CASSQEGSAAIEQFF. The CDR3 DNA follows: TGTGCCAGCAGCCAAGAGGGGTCAGCGGCAATAGAGCAGTTCTTC.

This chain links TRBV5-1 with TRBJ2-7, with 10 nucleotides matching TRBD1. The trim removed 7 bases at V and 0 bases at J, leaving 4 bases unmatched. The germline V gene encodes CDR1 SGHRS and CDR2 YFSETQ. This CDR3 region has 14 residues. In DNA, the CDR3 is TGCGCCAGCTGCCGGGACAGGGGCTCCTACGAGCAGTACTTC. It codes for CASCRDRGSYEQYF.

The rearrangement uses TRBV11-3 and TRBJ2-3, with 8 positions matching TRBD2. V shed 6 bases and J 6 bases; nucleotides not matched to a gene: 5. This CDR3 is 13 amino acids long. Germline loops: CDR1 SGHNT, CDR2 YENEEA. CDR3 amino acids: CASRHRLADTQYF. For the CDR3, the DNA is TGTGCCAGCAGACACCGACTAGCGGATACGCAGTATTTT.

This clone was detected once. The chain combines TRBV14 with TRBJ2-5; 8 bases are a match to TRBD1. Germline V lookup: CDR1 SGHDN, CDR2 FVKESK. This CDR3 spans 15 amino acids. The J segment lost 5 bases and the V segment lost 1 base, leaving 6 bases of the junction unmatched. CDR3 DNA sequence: TGTGCCAGCAGCCAAGTACAGGGGGGCAGGGAGACCCAGTACTTC. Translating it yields CASSQVQGGRETQYF. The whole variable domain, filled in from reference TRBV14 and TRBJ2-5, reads EAGVTQFPSHSVIEKGQTVTLRCDPISGHDNLYWYRRVMGKEIKFLLHFVKESKQDESGMPNNRFLAERTGGTYSTLKVQPAELEDSGVYFCASSQVQGGRETQYFGPGTRLLVL.

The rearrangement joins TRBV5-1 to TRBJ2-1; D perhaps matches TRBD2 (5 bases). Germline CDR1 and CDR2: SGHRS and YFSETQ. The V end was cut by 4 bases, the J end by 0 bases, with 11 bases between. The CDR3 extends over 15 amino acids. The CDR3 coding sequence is TGCGCCAGCAGCCCCGGACTTTACTCCTACAATGAGCAGTTCTTC. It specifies CASSPGLYSYNEQFF.

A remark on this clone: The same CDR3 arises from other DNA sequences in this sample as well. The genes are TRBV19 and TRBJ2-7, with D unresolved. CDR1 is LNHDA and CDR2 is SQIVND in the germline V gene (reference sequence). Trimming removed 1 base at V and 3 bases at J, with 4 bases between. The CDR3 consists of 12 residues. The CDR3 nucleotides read TGTGCCAGTAGTATAGGAGGCTACGAGCAGTACTTC. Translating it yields CASSIGGYEQYF.

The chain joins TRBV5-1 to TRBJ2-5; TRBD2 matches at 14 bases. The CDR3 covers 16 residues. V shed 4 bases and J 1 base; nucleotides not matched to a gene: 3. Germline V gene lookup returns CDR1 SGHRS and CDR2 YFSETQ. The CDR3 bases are TGCGCCAGCAGCACTGGACTAGCGGGGGGCCAAGAGACCCAGTACTTC. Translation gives CASSTGLAGGQETQYF.

Here the CDR3 DNA reads TGTGCCAGTAGTAGCAACATCTTCTCTGGCTACACCTTC. It codes for CASSSNIFSGYTF. J is TRBJ1-2 and V is TRBV19; D gene unclear. Between the trimmed V and J ends, which lost 4 bases and 7 bases, there was a span of 13 bases. Germline loops: CDR1 LNHDA, CDR2 SQIVND (reference sequence). This CDR3 has 13 residues.

The CDR3 sequence: CASSQGQGGYGYTF. Written as DNA, the CDR3 is TGTGCCAGCAGCCAAGGACAGGGGGGCTATGGCTACACCTTC. The chain combines TRBV11-3 with TRBJ1-2, with 10 bases aligning to TRBD1. The trim removed 5 bases at V and 4 bases at J, leaving 4 bases unmatched. Looked up from germline, CDR1 is SGHNT and CDR2 is YENEEA. The CDR3 length is 14 residues.

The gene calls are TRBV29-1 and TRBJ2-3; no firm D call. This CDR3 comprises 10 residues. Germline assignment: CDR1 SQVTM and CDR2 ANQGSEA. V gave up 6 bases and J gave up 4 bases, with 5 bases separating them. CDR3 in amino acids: CSVLPDTQYF. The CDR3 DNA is TGCAGCGTCCTCCCAGATACGCAGTATTTT.

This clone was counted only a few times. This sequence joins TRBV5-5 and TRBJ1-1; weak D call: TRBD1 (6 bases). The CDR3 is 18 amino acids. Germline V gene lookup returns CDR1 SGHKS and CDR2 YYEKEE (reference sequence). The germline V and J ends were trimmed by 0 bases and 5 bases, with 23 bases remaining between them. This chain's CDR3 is CASSLVGGPPLLGTEAFF. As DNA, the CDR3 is TGTGCCAGCAGCTTGGTGGGGGGGCCCCCCCTCTTGGGGACTGAAGCTTTCTTT.

CDR3 sequence (DNA): TGTGCCAGCAGCTTAGTAGCGGGAGAGACCCAGTACTTC. This translates into CASSLVAGETQYF. This rearrangement joins TRBV5-6 to TRBJ2-5; 7 bases match TRBD2. Germline trimming cut 2 bases from V and 4 bases from J; bases unmatched to any gene: 2. The CDR3 is made up of 13 amino acids. Germline V CDR1 and CDR2: SGHDT, YYEEEE. Complete variable domain (other parts from reference TRBV5-6 and TRBJ2-5): DAGVTQSPTHLIKTRGQQVTLRCSPKSGHDTVSWYQQALGQGPQFIFQYYEEEERQRGNFPDRFSGHQFPNYSSELNVNALLLGDSALYLCASSLVAGETQYFGPGTRLLVL.

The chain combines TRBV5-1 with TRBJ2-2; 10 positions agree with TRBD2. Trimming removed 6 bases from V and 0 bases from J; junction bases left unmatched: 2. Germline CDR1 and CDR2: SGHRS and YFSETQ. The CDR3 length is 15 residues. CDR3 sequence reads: CASMGLASNTGELFF. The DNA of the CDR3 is TGCGCCAGCATGGGACTAGCGTCGAACACCGGGGAGCTGTTTTTT.

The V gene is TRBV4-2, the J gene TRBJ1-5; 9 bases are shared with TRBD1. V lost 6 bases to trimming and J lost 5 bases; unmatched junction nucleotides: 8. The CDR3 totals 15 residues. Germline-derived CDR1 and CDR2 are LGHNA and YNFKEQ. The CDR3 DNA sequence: TGTGCCAGCAGGCGGACAGGGGATTGGGATCAGCCCCAGCATTTT. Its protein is CASRRTGDWDQPQHF.

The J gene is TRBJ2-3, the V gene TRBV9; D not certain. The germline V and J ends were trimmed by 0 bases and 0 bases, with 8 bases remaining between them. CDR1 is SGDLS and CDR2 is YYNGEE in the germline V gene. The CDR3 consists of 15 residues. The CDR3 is CASSVAAGSTDTQYF. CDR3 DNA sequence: TGTGCCAGCAGCGTAGCGGCAGGCAGCACAGATACGCAGTATTTT.

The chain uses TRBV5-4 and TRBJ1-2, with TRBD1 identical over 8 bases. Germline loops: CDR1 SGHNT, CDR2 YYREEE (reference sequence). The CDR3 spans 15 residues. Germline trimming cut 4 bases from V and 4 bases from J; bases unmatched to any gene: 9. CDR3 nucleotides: TGTGCCAGCAGCCCACCGGACAGGGACTTCTATGGCTACACCTTC. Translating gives CASSPPDRDFYGYTF.

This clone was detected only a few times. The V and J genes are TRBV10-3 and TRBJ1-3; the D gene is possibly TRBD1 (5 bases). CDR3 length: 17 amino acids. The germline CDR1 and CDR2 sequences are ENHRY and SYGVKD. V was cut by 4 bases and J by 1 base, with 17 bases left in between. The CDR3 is CAISAGEGTSSGNTIYF. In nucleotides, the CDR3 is TGTGCCATCAGTGCCGGGGAGGGGACGTCTTCTGGAAACACCATATATTTT.

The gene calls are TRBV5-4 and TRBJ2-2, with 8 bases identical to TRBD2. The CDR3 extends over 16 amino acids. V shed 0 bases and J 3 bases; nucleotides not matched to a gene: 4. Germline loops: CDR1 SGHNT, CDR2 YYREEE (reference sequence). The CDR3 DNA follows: TGTGCCAGCAGCTTGGGCGGGGGGCCAGACACCGGGGAGCTGTTTTTT. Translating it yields CASSLGGGPDTGELFF.

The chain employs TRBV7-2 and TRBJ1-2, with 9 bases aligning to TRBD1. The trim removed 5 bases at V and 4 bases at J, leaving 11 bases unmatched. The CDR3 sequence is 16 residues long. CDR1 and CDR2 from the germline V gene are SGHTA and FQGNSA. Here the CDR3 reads CASSPQTGGQSYGYTF. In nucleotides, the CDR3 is TGTGCCAGCAGCCCCCAAACAGGGGGCCAGTCCTATGGCTACACCTTC.

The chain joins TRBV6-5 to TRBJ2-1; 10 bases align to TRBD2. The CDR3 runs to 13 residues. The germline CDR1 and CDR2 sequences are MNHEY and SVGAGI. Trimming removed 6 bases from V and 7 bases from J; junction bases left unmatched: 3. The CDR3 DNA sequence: TGTGCCAGCAGCCGGGGACTAGCGAATGAGCAGTTCTTC. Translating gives CASSRGLANEQFF.

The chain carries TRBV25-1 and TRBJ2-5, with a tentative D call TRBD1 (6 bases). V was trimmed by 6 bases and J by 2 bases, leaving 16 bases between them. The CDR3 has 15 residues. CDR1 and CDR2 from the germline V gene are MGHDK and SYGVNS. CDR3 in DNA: TGTGCCAGCAGGGGACGGGACACCCAACAAGAGACCCAGTACTTC. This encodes CASRGRDTQQETQYF.

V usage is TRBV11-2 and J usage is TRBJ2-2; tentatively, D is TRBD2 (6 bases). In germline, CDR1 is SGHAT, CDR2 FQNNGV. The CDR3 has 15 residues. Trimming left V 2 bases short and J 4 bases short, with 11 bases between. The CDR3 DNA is TGTGCCAGCAGCTTACTCCGCGGGGCCACCGGGGAGCTGTTTTTT. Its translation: CASSLLRGATGELFF. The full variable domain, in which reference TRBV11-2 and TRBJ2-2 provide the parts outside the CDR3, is EAGVAQSPRYKIIEKRQSVAFWCNPISGHATLYWYQQILGQGPKLLIQFQNNGVVDDSQLPKDRFSAERLKGVDSTLKIQPAKLEDSAVYLCASSLLRGATGELFFGEGSRLTVL.

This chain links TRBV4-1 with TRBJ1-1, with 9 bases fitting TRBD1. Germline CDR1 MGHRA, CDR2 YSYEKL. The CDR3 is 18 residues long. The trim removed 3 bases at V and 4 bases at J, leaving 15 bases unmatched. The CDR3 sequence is CASSQQVLPGQGSTEAFF. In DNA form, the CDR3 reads TGCGCCAGCAGCCAGCAAGTACTCCCGGGACAGGGTAGCACTGAAGCTTTCTTT.

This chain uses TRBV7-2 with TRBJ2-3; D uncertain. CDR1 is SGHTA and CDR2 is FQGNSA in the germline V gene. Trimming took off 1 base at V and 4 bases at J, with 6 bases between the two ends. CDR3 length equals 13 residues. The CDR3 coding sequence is TGTGCCAGCAGCTTAGACTTGTCAGATACGCAGTATTTT. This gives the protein CASSLDLSDTQYF.

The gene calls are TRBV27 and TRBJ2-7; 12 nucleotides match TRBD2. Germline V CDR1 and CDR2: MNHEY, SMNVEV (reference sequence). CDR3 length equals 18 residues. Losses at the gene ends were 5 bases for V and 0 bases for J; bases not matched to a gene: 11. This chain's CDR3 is CASSTSLAGGSYSYEQYF. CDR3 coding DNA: TGTGCCAGCAGTACATCACTAGCGGGGGGCTCATACTCCTACGAGCAGTACTTC.

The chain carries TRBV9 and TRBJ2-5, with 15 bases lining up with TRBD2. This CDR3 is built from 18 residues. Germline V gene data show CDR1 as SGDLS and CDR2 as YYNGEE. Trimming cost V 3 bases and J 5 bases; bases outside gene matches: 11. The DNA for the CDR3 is TGTGCCAGCAGCGCCCAACTCTCCGGGACTAGCGGGGGGGAGACCCAGTACTTC. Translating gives CASSAQLSGTSGGETQYF.

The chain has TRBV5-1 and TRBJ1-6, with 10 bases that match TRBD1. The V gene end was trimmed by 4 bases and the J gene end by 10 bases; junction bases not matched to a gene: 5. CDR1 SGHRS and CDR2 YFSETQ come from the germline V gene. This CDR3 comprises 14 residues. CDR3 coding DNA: TGCGCCAGCAGCCAGGACAGGGGGAAGTCACCCCTCCACTTT. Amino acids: CASSQDRGKSPLHF.

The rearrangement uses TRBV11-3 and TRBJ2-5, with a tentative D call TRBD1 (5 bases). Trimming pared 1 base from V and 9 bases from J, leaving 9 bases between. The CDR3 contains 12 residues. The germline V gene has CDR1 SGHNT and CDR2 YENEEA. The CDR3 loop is CASSLALGAQYF. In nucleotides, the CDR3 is TGTGCCAGCAGCTTAGCCCTAGGGGCCCAGTACTTC. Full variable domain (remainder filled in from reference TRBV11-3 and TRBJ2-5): EAGVVQSPRYKIIEKKQPVAFWCNPISGHNTLYWYLQNLGQGPELLIRYENEEAVDDSQLPKDRFSAERLKGVDSTLKIQPAELGDSAVYLCASSLALGAQYFGPGTRLLVL.

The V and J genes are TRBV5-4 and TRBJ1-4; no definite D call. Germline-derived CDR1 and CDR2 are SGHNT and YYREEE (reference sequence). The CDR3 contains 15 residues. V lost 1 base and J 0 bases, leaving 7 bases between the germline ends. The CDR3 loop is CASSLQASTNEKLFF. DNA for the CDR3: TGTGCCAGCAGCTTGCAGGCTTCAACTAATGAAAAACTGTTTTTT.

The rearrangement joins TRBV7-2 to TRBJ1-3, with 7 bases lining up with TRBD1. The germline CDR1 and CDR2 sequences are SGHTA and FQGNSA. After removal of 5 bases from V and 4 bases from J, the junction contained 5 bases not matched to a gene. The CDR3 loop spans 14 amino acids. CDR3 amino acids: CASSPDRAGNTIYF. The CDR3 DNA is TGTGCCAGCAGCCCAGACAGGGCCGGAAACACCATATATTTT.